This T cell receptor (beta chain) emerged from a study of siplizumab effects on memory and regulatory T cells. Germline V gives CDR1 GTSNPN, CDR2 SVGIG (reference sequence). This CDR3 has 14 residues. With V trimmed by 2 bases and J by 11 bases, 12 bases remained unmatched. Using immunoSEQ multiplex PCR, the repertoire was profiled, and TCRdb retains in-frame clones only, with some absent. The table has about 57,000 clones, around four fifths seen once. The specimen was memory CD4+ T cells sorted from blood. The TCR sequence derives from a human donor in good health. The chain joins TRBV30 to TRBJ1-5; 7 nucleotides line up with TRBD1. CDR3 in amino acids: CAWSPGQEGVAQHF. In DNA, the CDR3 is TGTGCCTGGAGTCCCGGACAGGAAGGTGTAGCCCAGCATTTT. The full variable domain, with the rest looked up from reference TRBV30 and TRBJ1-5, is SQTIHQWPATLVQPVGSPLSLECTVEGTSNPNLYWYRQAAGRGLQLLFYSVGIGQISSEVPQNLSASRPQDRQFILSSKKLLLSDSGFYLCAWSPGQEGVAQHFGDGTRLSIL.